Presented here are 13 T cell receptor beta chains from one specimen sequenced in a study of cytomegalovirus exposure and HLA in healthy donors. The PCR had 60 Vbeta and 13 Jbeta primers. Sequencing was performed with immunoSEQ multiplex PCR; in TCRdb, only in-frame clones are kept and a portion is missing. Its listing shows some 140,000 clones. The sample comprised PBMCs. The source of these receptors is a woman aged 55-75 years in good health and CMV-seronegative.

The rearrangement links TRBV27 to TRBJ2-7, with 15 bases identical to TRBD2. CDR3 size: 16 residues. Germline V lookup: CDR1 MNHEY, CDR2 SMNVEV (reference sequence). With V trimmed by 2 bases and J by 3 bases, 2 bases remained unmatched. The CDR3 DNA is TGTGCCAGCAGTTTAGGGACTAGCGGGGGGAACTACGAGCAGTACTTC. This sequence encodes CASSLGTSGGNYEQYF.

The chain uses TRBV11-2 and TRBJ2-2; TRBD1 aligns across 10 bases. Germline-derived CDR1 and CDR2 are SGHAT and FQNNGV. Trimming took 4 bases from V and 2 from J; bases not matched to a gene: 1. CDR3 length: 15 amino acids. The CDR3 here is CASSWTGGNTGELFF. For the CDR3, the DNA is TGTGCCAGCAGCTGGACAGGGGGAAACACCGGGGAGCTGTTTTTT.

V and J are TRBV5-1 and TRBJ1-1; 8 positions agree with TRBD1. The CDR3 totals 14 residues. After removal of 4 bases from V and 5 bases from J, the junction contained 7 bases not matched to a gene. Per the germline V gene, CDR1 is SGHRS and CDR2 is YFSETQ. The CDR3 loop reads CASSPGQGPTEAFF. The CDR3 DNA is TGCGCCAGCAGCCCAGGACAGGGACCAACTGAAGCTTTCTTT.

This chain joins TRBV6-1 and TRBJ2-1; TRBD1 matches at 7 bases. Germline V gene sequence: CDR1 MNHNS, CDR2 SASEGT. The V gene end was trimmed by 8 bases and the J gene end by 3 bases; junction bases not matched to a gene: 4. CDR3 length: 13 amino acids. Here the CDR3 reads CASHGTVYNEQFF. The CDR3 DNA sequence: TGTGCCAGCCACGGGACAGTCTACAATGAGCAGTTCTTC.

The rearrangement joins TRBV20-1 to TRBJ2-7, with D unresolved. Germline V gene sequence: CDR1 DFQATT, CDR2 SNEGSKA (reference sequence). The V and J ends lost 5 bases and 5 bases respectively, with 10 bases between them. This CDR3 region has 11 residues. The CDR3 here is CSAYRLDEQYF. The CDR3 DNA is TGCAGTGCTTACCGACTCGACGAGCAGTACTTC.

This rearrangement joins TRBV5-1 to TRBJ1-4; maybe TRBD1 (5 bases). This CDR3 spans 15 amino acids. Germline values: CDR1 SGHRS, CDR2 YFSETQ. Trimming cost V 4 bases and J 0 bases, with 10 bases left between them. The CDR3 DNA reads TGCGCCAGCAGCGTGTCAGGGACAACTAATGAAAAACTGTTTTTT. This gives the protein CASSVSGTTNEKLFF.

J is TRBJ2-5 and V is TRBV4-2; 9 bases align to TRBD1. TRBJ2-7 explains the end of the DNA better; the J call may be wrong. The length of the CDR3 is 15 residues. Germline assignment: CDR1 LGHNA and CDR2 YNFKEQ. CDR3 sequence (DNA): TGTGCCAGCAGCTTCGGGACAGGGCTTTCCTACGAGCAGTACTTC. Protein sequence: CASSFGTGLSYEQYF.

The V gene is TRBV4-1, the J gene TRBJ2-1; a weak D match, TRBD2 (5 bases). Germline V CDR1 and CDR2: MGHRA, YSYEKL. This CDR3 spans 16 amino acids. V was pared by 4 bases and J by 8 bases, with 21 bases between. Written as DNA, the CDR3 is TGCGCCAGCAGCCTCGATGCTAGCAATAGACATCATGAGCAGTTCTTC. This encodes CASSLDASNRHHEQFF.

The V gene is TRBV5-1, the J gene TRBJ1-6; 7 positions agree with TRBD1. CDR1 is SGHRS, CDR2 YFSETQ, per germline. Trimming removed 2 bases from V and 8 bases from J; junction bases left unmatched: 1. This CDR3 is 13 amino acids long. CDR3 sequence reads: CASSLTGDSPLHF. The CDR3 DNA reads TGCGCCAGCAGCTTAACAGGGGATTCACCCCTCCACTTT. Complete variable domain (other parts from reference TRBV5-1 and TRBJ1-6): KAGVTQTPRYLIKTRGQQVTLSCSPISGHRSVSWYQQTPGQGLQFLFEYFSETQRNKGNFPGRFSGRQFSNSRSEMNVSTLELGDSALYLCASSLTGDSPLHFGNGTRLTVT.

The V call is TRBV10-3, the J call TRBJ2-1; possible D gene TRBD2, 5 bases. CDR3 length: 17 residues. Trimming stripped 2 bases from V and 0 bases from J, with 14 bases between. Germline lookup yields CDR1 ENHRY and CDR2 SYGVKD. Here the CDR3 reads CAISERLLASSYNEQFF. The CDR3 coding sequence is TGTGCCATCAGTGAGCGACTACTTGCTAGCTCCTACAATGAGCAGTTCTTC.

V gene TRBV19 combines with J gene TRBJ1-1; the D gene is possibly TRBD1 (6 bases). The CDR3 contains 15 residues. V lost 7 bases and J lost 2, with 17 bases in between. CDR1 and CDR2 from the germline V gene are LNHDA and SQIVND (reference sequence). The CDR3 bases are TGTGCCAGTACTTGGGGGGGCGGGGGAAACACTGAAGCTTTCTTT. Amino acid sequence: CASTWGGGGNTEAFF.

The chain is built from TRBV4-1 and TRBJ2-3, with D maybe TRBD1 (6 bases). The CDR3 length is 16 residues. Germline CDR1 MGHRA, CDR2 YSYEKL. V lost 4 bases and J 6 bases, leaving 20 bases between the germline ends. CDR3 in amino acids: CASSRQDSGAGDTQYF. CDR3 DNA sequence: TGCGCCAGCAGCCGGCAGGACAGTGGGGCCGGTGATACGCAGTATTTT.

Points on this clone: The conserved final phenylalanine or tryptophan is absent from the CDR3, which likely points to a read error. The DNA is omitted, as the CDR3 cannot be located on it reliably, and the CDR3 follows TCRdb's listing. The chain combines TRBV9 with TRBJ1-4; the D call in the table, TRBD1, was not verified against the DNA. With termini counted, the CDR3 has 10 amino acids. The germline gives CDR1 SGDLS, CDR2 YYNGEE. The CDR3: CASSVQRGRV.